The T cell receptor (beta chain) under discussion was sequenced for a study of human T cells and chemical hapten exposure (dated by TCRdb to about 2021). Some background on the complete study: The libraries were sequenced as a pool, and the TCR yield per sample differed mostly because of small variations in library volumes within the pool. This study followed changes in the peripheral blood TCR repertoire in vivo during primary and secondary sensitization of alopecia patients to the hapten diphenylcyclopropenone (DPC). Each blood RNA sample was used to sequence both TCR alpha and TCR beta chains. On the study overall, not on this receptor specifically: No change with DPC sensitization was found in the number of TCRs above 1 in 1000 frequency, and no evidence of global repertoire structure alterations was found. Repeated subsampling changed both the strength of the expansion versus patch-test correlation and the threshold at which that correlation became significant.

Libraries came from RACE. Sequenced using a NextSeq 500. Library preparation attached unique molecular identifiers to individual cDNA molecules for quantitative, reproducible TCR counting. The original pipeline was this. The median number of TCRs per sample was around 96,000, ranging from about 20,000 to 750,000. V, J and CDR3 annotation of the TCR reads was performed with the Decombinator software suite. Every sample was subsampled to the same number of TCRs (28,000) for the PS versus PT1 abundance plots. Expanded TCRs were defined as absent before sensitization and observed at least eight times at the 2-week time point. TCRdb reran the public reads through fastp at Q25 and MiXCR, keeping productive beta chains. Each entry is one CDR3 protein sequence, shown with its most common DNA and genes. TCRdb's processing, not the study's, gives the V and J calls here. The sample includes about 130,000 distinct CDR3 sequences, with approximately 9.1% observed a single time. Of the sample, around 2% is held by the ten largest clones.

This clonotype has ten or more counts. It lacks a known antigen. No much larger clone exists at a distance of one base, and base qualities are not known. This specimen's time point label, per the study, means: healthy volunteer bleed at 2 weeks. Total RNA was extracted from unfractionated whole blood collected in Tempus Blood RNA tubes. A handful of healthy volunteers were used as TCR sequencing controls and were bled at day 0, 2 weeks and 6 weeks. Trimmed from V: 0 bases; trimmed from J: 3 bases; junction bases lacking a gene match: 11. From cysteine to phenylalanine, the CDR3 is 18 amino acids long. Just CDR3 DNA is preserved here, 54 bases in frame from base 1. Looking up the germline V gene (reference sequence) yields CDR1 DFQATT and CDR2 SNEGSKA.

The sequenced material came from whole blood. This chain is built from TRBV20-1 and TRBJ2-4, and 10 bases in between align with TRBD1. The source of this sequence is a male donor in good health. Some clones in this sample may be carry-over from other donors' samples. The nucleotide sequence is given as TGCAGTGCTAGAGAGAGACAGGGGGCCCATTCCTACAAAAACATTCAGTACTTC. Its protein product is CSARERQGAHSYKNIQYF.